Here is one TCR beta chain with its context. Its antigen is not yet known. No qualities accompany the bases; no much larger clone lies one base away. This sample was included in a study of blood T cell repertoires in COVID-19 (dated by TCRdb to 2018 to 2020). For the wider study: Collaborator samples came from the United States, Italy and Spain and covered acute and convalescent phases of COVID-19. The material from the prospective study consisted of cDNA or gDNA derived from T cells, B-cell-depleted T cells, or PBMCs. The dataset comprised deeply sampled blood TCRbeta repertoires from subjects exposed to, actively infected with, or recovered from COVID-19. Where HLA class I and class II types were available, the types were taken from metadata supplied by the sample provider, not from assay-based typing. A freely available public database, intended as a resource for researchers studying the immune response to SARS-CoV-2, is where the repertoires were released. Sample metadata almost always included a de-identified subject ID, COVID-19 status, age in years and sex. The samples were drawn from two sources: the first 160 participants of the ongoing ImmuneRACE study, and over 950 subjects contributed by 6 global collaborators.

Summary of the overall study and its limitations: The amount of clinical and demographic metadata varied by source and participant and was provided uncurated.

Collaborating institutions collected whole blood in K2EDTA tubes following their own protocols. Collaborator samples were shipped for TCRbeta analysis as frozen whole blood, isolated PBMCs, or DNA extracted from either sample type. The CDR3 spans 14 residues, from the cysteine through the phenylalanine. Here the CDR3 DNA is all that survives: 42 bases in frame from base 1. Trimming accounts for 6 bases at V and 3 bases at J, while the number of junction bases matched to no gene is 7. The germline V gene specifies SQVTM as CDR1 and ANQGSEA as CDR2. TCRbeta CDR3 regions were amplified from genomic DNA using the immunoSEQ Assay, a bias-controlled multiplex PCR. Per the original workflow: Nucleated cell counts per sample were estimated from amplification of reference gene primers within the assay. Sequence reads were collapsed and filtered to measure the absolute abundance of every unique TCRbeta CDR3 rearrangement. For each sample, productive Simpson clonality was calculated as the square root of Simpson's diversity index across productive rearrangements. TCRdb mirrors the immuneACCESS table, restricted to in-frame sequences. Some clones are absent from its copies; in checked studies, under half trace to an unresolved V gene, and the reason for the others is unknown. For V, J and clone size, that table is used; D and trimming come from the DNA. Present in this sample are about 150,000 clones, 82% of which were seen just once. Together, the top ten hold about 15% of the sample.

The clonotype originates from a human donor with acute or convalescent COVID-19. The donor label of this sample is uncertain. Sample: peripheral blood. Here the chain combines TRBV29-1 and TRBJ2-2; TRBD1 fits 7 bases in the junction. The CDR3 is CSVAQGQYTGELFF. The DNA reads as follows: TGCAGCGTGGCCCAGGGACAGTACACCGGGGAGCTGTTTTTT.